The clone carrying this TCR beta chain came up many times. What it binds is unknown. This sample is drawn from a study of cytotoxic CD8 clonotypes in ibrutinib-treated CLL. Overall study: Average yields of 255,043 productive templates and 75,000 to 95,000 productive rearrangements characterized the samples. Study results and caveats: Baseline clonality exceeded age-matched healthy donors and tracked circulating CD8+ T-cell counts. At progression, clonality fell back toward baseline after rising at ibrutinib response.

The data were produced by immunoSEQ multiplex PCR, yet TCRdb's version contains in-frame clones alone and is incomplete. The data hold approximately 190,000 clones, with 65% to 80% observed a single time. The CDR3 loop spans 15 amino acids. This receptor was identified in a human donor with chronic lymphocytic leukemia. The genes are TRBV21-1 and TRBJ2-7; the table's D gene call, TRBD1, was not cross checked with the DNA. TRBV21-1 is shown as a pseudogene. This specimen was PBMCs, taken after 12 months of ibrutinib treatment. CDR3 in DNA: TGTGCCAGCAGCAAAGGGGACAGGGGGGCAGACGAGCAGTACTTC. This translates into CASSKGDRGADEQYF.